The next 24 T cell receptor beta chains were all read from a single sample in a study of OX40 agonist ivuxolimab in advanced cancers. The library came from the immunoSEQ multiplex PCR assay. Not all clones reach the TCRdb copy of this immuneACCESS table, which keeps in-frame sequences only. Checked studies attribute under half of the gap to unresolved V genes and leave the rest unexplained. The sample includes 37,000 or so clones, with about 86% observed a single time. The ten largest clonotypes hold 2% to 3% of the sample. The sequenced sample was CD4+ or CD8+ T cells sorted from blood, obtained in a trial of the OX40 agonist ivuxolimab. Receptors were obtained from an adult with an advanced solid tumor such as melanoma, head and neck, liver or kidney cancer.

V usage is TRBV6-1 and J usage is TRBJ1-5; D ambiguous. The CDR3 loop spans 13 amino acids. Looked up from germline, CDR1 is MNHNS and CDR2 is SASEGT. The ends were cut back, 1 base at V and 6 bases at J, with 7 bases in the middle. This CDR3 reads CASSEEGGQPQHF. Written as DNA, the CDR3 is TGTGCCAGCAGTGAAGAAGGAGGTCAGCCCCAGCATTTT.

The gene calls are TRBV6-5 and TRBJ2-7, with 9 bases that match TRBD1. The CDR3 is made up of 14 amino acids. Germline V gives CDR1 MNHEY, CDR2 SVGAGI. J gave up 2 bases and V 6 bases, and 5 bases lay outside the gene matches. The CDR3, as DNA: TGTGCCAGCAGAAAGGGGACAGGGCCCTACGAGCAGTACTTC. As protein: CASRKGTGPYEQYF.

DNA for the CDR3: TGTGCCACCAGCAGAGAGAGGGGAGGGAATGGCTACACCTTC. This encodes CATSRERGGNGYTF. This chain connects TRBV15 to TRBJ1-2, with a tentative D call TRBD1 (5 bases). Germline assignment: CDR1 LNHNV and CDR2 YYDKDF (reference sequence). This CDR3 contains 14 residues. The V gene lost 0 bases and the J gene lost 6 bases, with 11 bases spanning the gap.

The chain uses TRBV5-1 and TRBJ2-3, with D maybe TRBD2 (6 bases). The V gene's germline CDR1 is SGHRS and CDR2 YFSETQ. Trimming removed 5 bases from V and 3 bases from J, with 16 bases in between. The CDR3 runs to 15 residues. The CDR3 loop is CASRSSGGGTDTQYF. CDR3 sequence (DNA): TGCGCCAGCAGATCATCCGGGGGTGGTACAGATACGCAGTATTTT.

V gene TRBV5-1 combines with J gene TRBJ2-7; the D is unclear. CDR1 is SGHRS, CDR2 YFSETQ, per germline. Trimming took 1 base from V and 4 from J, leaving 6 bases between them. The CDR3 is 12 amino acids. The CDR3 loop reads CASSLMGYEQYF. Written as DNA, the CDR3 is TGCGCCAGCAGCTTGATGGGATACGAGCAGTACTTC.

The CDR3 DNA sequence: TGTGCCACCAGCCCGGGGACGGCAAGCACAGATACGCAGTATTTT. Translating gives CATSPGTASTDTQYF. The J gene is TRBJ2-3, the V gene TRBV15; D is perhaps TRBD1 or TRBD2 (5 bases each). The CDR3 covers 15 residues. V lost 5 bases and J lost 0, with 12 bases in between. Germline V gene sequence: CDR1 LNHNV, CDR2 YYDKDF (reference sequence).

The rearrangement uses TRBV6-5 and TRBJ1-2; a weak D match, TRBD1 (5 bases). Germline loops: CDR1 MNHEY, CDR2 SVGAGI. The CDR3 totals 12 residues. V lost 6 bases and J 4 bases, leaving 9 bases between the germline ends. CDR3 residues: CASRGESYGYTF. DNA of the CDR3: TGTGCCAGCAGGGGGGAGTCCTATGGCTACACCTTC.

This clone was counted a single time. This rearrangement joins TRBV4-2 to TRBJ1-6; the match to TRBD1 covers 7 bases. Germline CDR1 is LGHNA and CDR2 is YNFKEQ. The CDR3 totals 14 residues. V lost 5 bases to trimming and J lost 6 bases; unmatched junction nucleotides: 4. CDR3 loop: CASSEQGSNSPLHF. For the CDR3, the DNA is TGTGCCAGCAGCGAACAGGGGAGTAATTCACCCCTCCACTTT.

CDR3 in amino acids: CASSRSGPGYTF. The CDR3 DNA sequence: TGTGCCAGCAGCCGGTCGGGGCCCGGCTACACCTTC. The chain carries TRBV9 and TRBJ1-2, with D perhaps matching TRBD1 (5 bases). The CDR3 spans 12 residues. Germline-derived CDR1 and CDR2 are SGDLS and YYNGEE. V lost 4 bases and J lost 8, with 12 bases in between. The full variable domain, rest sourced from reference TRBV9 and TRBJ1-2, is DSGVTQTPKHLITATGQRVTLRCSPRSGDLSVYWYQQSLDQGLQFLIQYYNGEERAKGNILERFSAQQFPDLHSELNLSSLELGDSALYFCASSRSGPGYTFGSGTRLTVV.

The rearrangement joins TRBV27 to TRBJ1-2; weak D call: TRBD1 (6 bases). The CDR3 loop spans 13 amino acids. CDR1 MNHEY and CDR2 SMNVEV come from the germline V gene (reference sequence). The V and J ends lost 7 bases and 4 bases respectively, with 13 bases between them. The CDR3 nucleotides read TGTGCCAGCAAGAGGGGGGATTCCTATGGCTACACCTTC. Residues: CASKRGDSYGYTF.

V usage is TRBV6-6 and J usage is TRBJ1-2, with 9 bases that match TRBD1. There are 13 residues in the CDR3. The germline CDR1 and CDR2 sequences are MNHNY and SVGAGI (reference sequence). The trim removed 5 bases at V and 4 bases at J, leaving 2 bases unmatched. The CDR3 bases are TGTGCCAGCAGTCCGACAGGGGGCTATGGCTACACCTTC. It specifies CASSPTGGYGYTF.

The chain uses TRBV18 and TRBJ1-1; D gene ambiguous. The CDR3 runs 15 residues. Trimming took 3 bases from V and 4 from J, leaving 15 bases between them. Per germline, CDR1 KGHSH and CDR2 LQKENI. The CDR3 is CASSPRSPVVTEAFF. DNA of the CDR3: TGTGCCAGCTCACCCCGGTCCCCCGTCGTCACTGAAGCTTTCTTT.

A note on this clone: Other DNA sequences of this sample code for an identical CDR3. The chain links TRBV27 to TRBJ2-6; no clear D. CDR3 length: 16 residues. Trimming cost V 4 bases and J 0 bases, with 10 bases left between them. Germline CDR1 and CDR2: MNHEY and SMNVEV (reference sequence). CDR3 DNA sequence: TGTGCCAGCAGTTCCGGACGCCTCTCTGGGGCCAACGTCCTGACTTTC. Translation gives CASSSGRLSGANVLTF.

The chain carries TRBV16 and TRBJ1-1, with D possibly matching TRBD1 (5 bases). Germline CDR1 is KGHSY and CDR2 is FQNENV. CDR3 size: 15 residues. The V end lost 4 bases, the J end lost 4 bases, and 16 bases lay between the germline ends. CDR3 bases: TGTGCCAGCAGCCCAATGGGGGGGAAAGGCACTGAAGCTTTCTTT. Its translation: CASSPMGGKGTEAFF.

This rearrangement joins TRBV9 to TRBJ1-4; possible D gene TRBD1, 5 bases. The V end was cut by 3 bases, the J end by 5 bases, with 14 bases between. Per the germline V gene, CDR1 is SGDLS and CDR2 is YYNGEE. The CDR3 spans 15 residues. CDR3 nucleotides: TGTGCCAGCAGCGCACTCGGGACGAAGAATGAAAAACTGTTTTTT. Translated, it gives CASSALGTKNEKLFF.

The gene calls are TRBV4-1 and TRBJ2-5, with D perhaps matching TRBD1 (5 bases). V was shortened by 2 bases and J by 1 base, with 11 bases between the two germline ends. The CDR3 loop spans 15 amino acids. CDR1 and CDR2 from the germline V gene are MGHRA and YSYEKL. CDR3 in amino acids: CASSQPGNTQETQYF. CDR3 DNA sequence: TGCGCCAGCAGCCAACCAGGGAACACCCAAGAGACCCAGTACTTC.

The CDR3 nucleotides read TGTGCCAGCAGCTCGACCGTGAACACTGAAGCTTTCTTT. The encoded protein is CASSSTVNTEAFF. The rearrangement joins TRBV7-9 to TRBJ1-1; D gene uncertain. The CDR3 runs 13 residues. The V gene's germline CDR1 is SEHNR and CDR2 FQNEAQ (reference sequence). Trimming left V 4 bases short and J 0 bases short, with 6 bases between.

The chain has TRBV6-4 and TRBJ1-2; 7 bases line up with TRBD1. The V gene's germline CDR1 is MRHNA and CDR2 SNTAGT. There are 13 residues in the CDR3. With 3 bases clipped from V and 6 bases from J, the junction kept 4 bases outside the gene matches. CDR3 residues: CASSEGRGNGYTF. CDR3 sequence (DNA): TGTGCCAGCAGTGAAGGCAGGGGGAATGGCTACACCTTC.

This clone came up once. V usage is TRBV19 and J usage is TRBJ2-1; TRBD2 aligns across 12 bases. J was trimmed by 8 bases and V by 9 bases; bases with no gene match: 8. Germline V gives CDR1 LNHDA, CDR2 SQIVND (reference sequence). The CDR3 has 14 amino acids. The CDR3 spells CASSLAGGRYEQFF. CDR3 DNA: TGTGCCAGCAGCCTAGCGGGGGGGCGATATGAGCAGTTCTTC. The whole variable domain, filled in from reference TRBV19 and TRBJ2-1, reads DGGITQSPKYLFRKEGQNVTLSCEQNLNHDAMYWYRQDPGQGLRLIYYSQIVNDFQKGDIAEGYSVSREKKESFPLTVTSAQKNPTAFYLCASSLAGGRYEQFFGPGTRLTVL.

The J gene is TRBJ1-2, the V gene TRBV19; 9 bases match TRBD1. Germline CDR1 is LNHDA and CDR2 is SQIVND (reference sequence). Germline trimming cut 7 bases from V and 8 bases from J; bases unmatched to any gene: 8. This CDR3 spans 13 amino acids. The CDR3 loop is CASTPSDRGGYTF. The CDR3 DNA sequence: TGTGCCAGTACCCCCTCGGACAGGGGAGGCTACACCTTC.

The chain uses TRBV11-1 and TRBJ1-1, with 7 bases lining up with TRBD1. The CDR3 totals 15 residues. The germline gives CDR1 SGHAT, CDR2 FQDESV (reference sequence). The J segment lost 0 bases and the V segment lost 1 base, leaving 2 bases of the junction unmatched. CDR3 loop: CASSLGTGLNTEAFF. The DNA for the CDR3 is TGTGCCAGCAGCTTAGGGACAGGCTTGAACACTGAAGCTTTCTTT.

The chain couples TRBV9 to TRBJ2-4, with TRBD2 matching over 10 bases. Germline CDR1 and CDR2: SGDLS and YYNGEE. V shed 0 bases, J shed 8 bases, and the junction held 5 bases outside the gene matches. The CDR3 covers 15 residues. Here the CDR3 reads CASSVGEAGGHIQYF. The DNA of the CDR3 is TGTGCCAGCAGCGTAGGAGAAGCGGGGGGGCACATTCAGTACTTC.

This clone was detected a few times. This chain joins TRBV5-8 and TRBJ1-3; tentatively, D is TRBD1 (6 bases). Deletions cut 0 bases from V and 7 bases from J, with 26 bases between. The germline CDR1 and CDR2 sequences are SGHTS and YDEGEE. This CDR3 is built from 19 residues. The chain's CDR3 is CASSLGLIQGALKLNTIYF. For the CDR3, the DNA is TGTGCCAGCAGCTTGGGTCTGATACAGGGAGCCCTGAAGTTGAACACCATATATTTT. Complete variable domain (other parts from reference TRBV5-8 and TRBJ1-3): EAGVTQSPTHLIKTRGQQATLRCSPISGHTSVYWYQQALGLGLQFLLWYDEGEERNRGNFPPRFSGRQFPNYSSELNVNALELEDSALYLCASSLGLIQGALKLNTIYFGEGSWLTVV.

The chain couples TRBV2 to TRBJ2-1, with unresolved D. The V gene lost 6 bases and the J gene lost 5 bases, with 11 bases spanning the gap. Germline V gene data show CDR1 as SNHLY and CDR2 as FYNNEI. The CDR3 covers 13 residues. CDR3 amino acids: CASSRTRNNEQFF. Here the CDR3 DNA reads TGTGCCAGCAGCCGGACCCGTAACAATGAGCAGTTCTTC.